What follows are 9 T cell receptor beta chains derived from one specimen sequenced in a study of blood T cell repertoires in COVID-19. TCRdb's table, derived via immunoSEQ multiplex PCR, lists solely in-frame clones and lacks some. The data contain about 190,000 clones, around 80% of them seen just once; the ten biggest clones take up approximately 7.8%. Sequenced sample: peripheral blood. These TCRs come from a woman aged 60-70 years with COVID-19, enrolled during active disease.

The chain recombines TRBV7-8 with TRBJ2-3; TRBD2 agrees at 8 bases. Germline loops: CDR1 SGHVS, CDR2 FQNEAQ. This CDR3 is built from 15 residues. The trim removed 5 bases at V and 4 bases at J, leaving 8 bases unmatched. DNA of the CDR3: TGTGCCAGCAGCCCCTTAGCGGGAATCGCAGATACGCAGTATTTT. The encoded protein is CASSPLAGIADTQYF.

This clone was detected once. CDR3 residues: CASTTSGENEQFF. For the CDR3, the DNA is TGTGCCAGCACGACTAGCGGGGAGAATGAGCAGTTCTTC. This chain connects TRBV6-5 to TRBJ2-1; 11 bases match TRBD2. Per germline, CDR1 MNHEY and CDR2 SVGAGI. With V trimmed by 7 bases and J by 7 bases, 3 bases remained unmatched. There are 13 residues in the CDR3.

The V call is TRBV5-4, the J call TRBJ2-5; the D gene is possibly TRBD2 (5 bases). V gave up 4 bases and J gave up 3 bases, with 13 bases separating them. Germline CDR1 and CDR2: SGHNT and YYREEE (reference sequence). CDR3 length: 14 residues. The CDR3 here is CASSPVTSKETQYF. The DNA for the CDR3 is TGTGCCAGCAGCCCAGTCACTAGTAAAGAGACCCAGTACTTC.

A few counts support this clone. The chain recombines TRBV2 with TRBJ1-2; D is undetermined. The CDR3 is 13 amino acids. Trimming shortened V by 3 bases and J by 9 bases, and 14 bases separated the two germline ends. Germline V CDR1 and CDR2: SNHLY, FYNNEI. The CDR3: CASSDSQELRYTF. The DNA for the CDR3 is TGTGCCAGCAGTGATAGTCAGGAATTGCGCTACACCTTC.

The V gene is TRBV6-5, the J gene TRBJ2-1; D is undetermined. Per the germline V gene, CDR1 is MNHEY and CDR2 is SVGAGI. Trimming cost V 6 bases and J 4 bases, with 10 bases left between them. The CDR3 contains 13 residues. CDR3 in DNA: TGTGCCAGCAGCCCCCACAAATACAATGAGCAGTTCTTC. Translated: CASSPHKYNEQFF.

The chain couples TRBV19 to TRBJ2-2; D possibly corresponds to TRBD1 (6 bases). CDR1 and CDR2 (germline): LNHDA, SQIVND (reference sequence). The V end was cut by 4 bases, the J end by 1 base, with 10 bases between. There are 15 residues in the CDR3. CDR3 sequence: CASSNRVGNTGELFF. The CDR3 region has the DNA TGTGCCAGTAGTAACAGGGTAGGGAACACCGGGGAGCTGTTTTTT.

V gene TRBV6-5 combines with J gene TRBJ1-3; 7 nucleotides match TRBD1. The CDR3 is 13 amino acids. The V gene end was trimmed by 7 bases and the J gene end by 8 bases; junction bases not matched to a gene: 8. Germline CDR1 MNHEY, CDR2 SVGAGI. DNA for the CDR3: TGTGCCAGCATGCGGTTTCAGGGGGACACCATATATTTT. This sequence encodes CASMRFQGDTIYF.

J is TRBJ2-1 and V is TRBV3-1 (or the pseudogene TRBV3-2), with D possibly matching TRBD2 (5 bases). Germline CDR1 reads LGHDT; CDR2 reads YNNKEL (reference sequence). The CDR3 consists of 11 residues. Deletions cut 6 bases from V and 7 bases from J, with 7 bases between. The CDR3 region is CASRRANEQFF. As DNA, the CDR3 is TGTGCCAGCAGGCGGGCTAATGAGCAGTTCTTC.

A few counts support this clone. V usage is TRBV5-1 and J usage is TRBJ2-2, with 7 bases identical to TRBD1. Trimming removed 4 bases from V and 6 bases from J; junction bases left unmatched: 12. CDR1 and CDR2 (germline): SGHRS, YFSETQ. This CDR3 has 16 residues. CDR3 in amino acids: CASSPDRVVIAGELFF. Written as DNA, the CDR3 is TGCGCCAGCAGCCCCGACAGGGTGGTGATCGCCGGGGAGCTGTTTTTT.